The next 29 T cell receptor beta chains were all read from a single sample in a study of OX40 agonist ivuxolimab in advanced cancers. Library method: the immunoSEQ multiplex PCR assay. Drawn from immuneACCESS, this table holds only the in-frame rearrangements with V and J called that TCRdb kept. Clones are partly lost; checked studies trace under half to an unresolved V gene and leave the rest unexplained. The sample data list approximately 58,000 clones, and 70% to 85% of these were observed just once. Clones ranked in the top ten supply 1.4% to 1.5% of the sample. The sample here was CD4+ or CD8+ T cells sorted from blood, taken in a trial of the OX40 agonist ivuxolimab. The receptors here all came from an adult with an advanced solid tumor such as melanoma, head and neck, liver or kidney cancer.

This chain links TRBV2 with TRBJ2-1, with 8 bases lining up with TRBD2. The CDR3 length is 16 residues. V was clipped by 5 bases and J by 6 bases; unmatched bases: 12. Germline V gene data show CDR1 as SNHLY and CDR2 as FYNNEI. The CDR3 protein is CASSPEGAGAGNEQFF. CDR3 coding DNA: TGTGCCAGCAGTCCAGAGGGAGCGGGGGCGGGCAATGAGCAGTTCTTC.

V usage is TRBV6-1 and J usage is TRBJ1-5; D gene ambiguous. The CDR3 extends over 12 amino acids. CDR1 and CDR2 from the germline V gene are MNHNS and SASEGT. With 3 bases removed from V and 9 bases from J, the gap between germline ends came to 9 bases. The CDR3 sequence is CASSDGRLPQHF. DNA of the CDR3: TGTGCCAGCAGTGATGGTAGGCTGCCCCAGCATTTT.

The gene calls are TRBV6-1 and TRBJ2-5; maybe TRBD2 (6 bases). The germline gives CDR1 MNHNS, CDR2 SASEGT. This CDR3 contains 13 residues. Trimming stripped 7 bases from V and 5 bases from J, with 14 bases between. CDR3 in DNA: TGTGCCAGCATCAGACCTGCGGGGGAGACCCAGTACTTC. Its protein product is CASIRPAGETQYF.

Only one count was recorded for this clone. The J gene is TRBJ1-1, the V gene TRBV5-1; 10 bases map to TRBD1. CDR3 size: 14 residues. The junction had 0 bases not matched to a gene; V was cut back by 0 bases and J by 4 bases. Germline CDR1 SGHRS, CDR2 YFSETQ. This CDR3 is CASSLGTGGTEAFF. The CDR3 DNA sequence: TGCGCCAGCAGCTTGGGGACAGGGGGCACTGAAGCTTTCTTT.

The rearrangement links TRBV7-9 to TRBJ1-2, with a weak D call TRBD1 (6 bases). The CDR3 spans 15 residues. The V end was cut by 1 base, the J end by 4 bases, with 13 bases between. Per germline, CDR1 SEHNR and CDR2 FQNEAQ (reference sequence). CDR3 amino acids: CASSLESGAAYGYTF. The CDR3 nucleotides read TGTGCCAGCAGCTTAGAGTCGGGGGCAGCCTATGGCTACACCTTC.

This clone has ten or more counts. The V and J genes are TRBV5-8 and TRBJ1-5; the match to TRBD1 covers 7 bases. V trimming: 5 bases; J trimming: 7 bases; junction bases outside the gene matches: 12. The germline CDR1 and CDR2 sequences are SGHTS and YDEGEE. The CDR3 spans 15 residues. The CDR3 loop is CASRWDSRRGQPQHF. The CDR3, as DNA: TGTGCCAGCAGATGGGACAGTAGGAGGGGGCAGCCCCAGCATTTT.

This clone was seen more than once but under ten times. J is TRBJ2-1 and V is TRBV7-3, with a weak D call TRBD1 (5 bases). The CDR3 is made up of 16 amino acids. Looked up from germline, CDR1 is SGHTA and CDR2 is FQGTGA. With 5 bases removed from V and 0 bases from J, the gap between germline ends came to 14 bases. The CDR3 sequence is CASSPRTRGSYNEQFF. In DNA form, the CDR3 reads TGTGCCAGCAGCCCGCGGACACGCGGCTCCTACAATGAGCAGTTCTTC.

V is TRBV7-9 and J is TRBJ1-6; no firm D call. V was shortened by 3 bases and J by 10 bases, with 10 bases between the two germline ends. The CDR3 totals 13 residues. The germline CDR1 and CDR2 sequences are SEHNR and FQNEAQ (reference sequence). The CDR3 nucleotides read TGTGCCAGCAGCTTCGGGGAAGTGTCACCCCTCCACTTT. Protein product: CASSFGEVSPLHF.

This chain connects TRBV19 to TRBJ1-4, with D possibly being TRBD1 (5 bases). With 3 bases removed from V and 5 bases from J, the gap between germline ends came to 16 bases. Germline lookup yields CDR1 LNHDA and CDR2 SQIVND (reference sequence). The CDR3 spans 16 residues. CDR3 protein: CASSIEQGRPNEKLFF. CDR3 sequence (DNA): TGTGCCAGTAGTATCGAGCAGGGAAGGCCCAATGAAAAACTGTTTTTT.

This chain uses TRBV14 with TRBJ1-4, with 7 bases identical to TRBD1. V shed 2 bases and J 8 bases; nucleotides not matched to a gene: 11. The CDR3 consists of 16 residues. Germline V gives CDR1 SGHDN, CDR2 FVKESK. The CDR3 DNA reads as TGTGCCAGCAGCCAACAGACCCTCCGGGACAGAGAAAAACTGTTTTTT. This translates into CASSQQTLRDREKLFF.

This clone was recorded only once. V and J are TRBV19 and TRBJ2-1; D possibly corresponds to TRBD1 (6 bases). The V end lost 6 bases, the J end lost 0 bases, and 15 bases lay between the germline ends. Germline CDR1 is LNHDA and CDR2 is SQIVND (reference sequence). CDR3 size: 16 residues. The CDR3 DNA reads TGTGCCAGTAGCCGTGTGACAGGCGTCTCCTACAATGAGCAGTTCTTC. Translating it yields CASSRVTGVSYNEQFF.

CDR3 sequence (DNA): TGTGCCAGCAAAGACCCGACCGATTACGAGCAGTACTTC. This sequence encodes CASKDPTDYEQYF. V is TRBV19 and J is TRBJ2-7, with D hard to call. This CDR3 contains 13 residues. CDR1 is LNHDA, CDR2 SQIVND, per germline (reference sequence). The ends were cut back, 9 bases at V and 4 bases at J, with 16 bases in the middle.

The chain combines TRBV6-5 with TRBJ1-5; 10 bases are shared with TRBD1. The germline gives CDR1 MNHEY, CDR2 SVGAGI. The CDR3 extends over 13 amino acids. Germline trimming cut 5 bases from V and 7 bases from J; bases unmatched to any gene: 2. The CDR3 is CASSRTGGQPQHF. In DNA form, the CDR3 reads TGTGCCAGCAGTCGGACAGGGGGGCAGCCCCAGCATTTT.

A remark on this clone: This same CDR3 is encoded by further DNA sequences in the sample. The chain has TRBV7-2 and TRBJ1-5; 9 nucleotides match TRBD1. Unmatched junction bases numbered 3, after V lost 2 bases and J lost 4 bases. This CDR3 comprises 15 residues. CDR1 and CDR2 from the germline V gene are SGHTA and FQGNSA. The CDR3 loop reads CASSLTGGGNQPQHF. The CDR3 bases are TGTGCCAGCAGCTTAACAGGGGGCGGGAATCAGCCCCAGCATTTT.

This rearrangement joins TRBV14 to TRBJ2-7; no clear D gene. V was pared by 0 bases and J by 3 bases, with 21 bases between. Germline V lookup: CDR1 SGHDN, CDR2 FVKESK. The CDR3 totals 18 residues. The CDR3 loop is CASSQDSPDLLSYYEQYF. In DNA form, the CDR3 reads TGTGCCAGCAGCCAAGATTCGCCGGACCTCCTATCTTACTACGAGCAGTACTTC.

The chain couples TRBV27 to TRBJ1-1, with TRBD1 as a possible D gene (5 bases). Germline V gene lookup returns CDR1 MNHEY and CDR2 SMNVEV (reference sequence). This CDR3 is 16 amino acids long. V was pared by 1 base and J by 3 bases, with 15 bases between. In DNA, the CDR3 is TGTGCCAGCAGTTTATGGGCAGGGTTTGAGGACACTGAAGCTTTCTTT. Amino acids: CASSLWAGFEDTEAFF.

The rearrangement uses TRBV29-1 and TRBJ1-5, with D possibly matching TRBD1 (5 bases). The CDR3 length is 14 residues. The V and J ends lost 4 bases and 0 bases respectively, with 10 bases between them. The germline V gene encodes CDR1 SQVTM and CDR2 ANQGSEA. The CDR3 sequence: CSVGLGASNQPQHF. The CDR3 nucleotides are TGCAGCGTTGGCTTAGGGGCTAGCAATCAGCCCCAGCATTTT.

The chain combines TRBV4-3 with TRBJ1-6; 11 bases map to TRBD1. Unmatched junction bases numbered 8, after V lost 0 bases and J lost 7 bases. The germline gives CDR1 LGHNA, CDR2 YSLEER. This CDR3 contains 18 residues. CDR3 sequence reads: CASSQDRTGGDRNSPLHF. For the CDR3, the DNA is TGCGCCAGCAGCCAAGATAGGACAGGGGGCGACCGAAATTCACCCCTCCACTTT.

The chain joins TRBV5-1 to TRBJ2-5; the D gene is possibly TRBD1 (5 bases). The CDR3 is 13 residues long. From germline, CDR1 is SGHRS and CDR2 YFSETQ. V lost 4 bases and J lost 2, with 9 bases in between. The CDR3 spells CASSRQIQETQYF. CDR3 bases: TGCGCCAGCAGCCGACAGATACAAGAGACCCAGTACTTC.

The genes are TRBV15 and TRBJ1-4, with a weak D call TRBD1 (5 bases). The germline V gene encodes CDR1 LNHNV and CDR2 YYDKDF (reference sequence). The CDR3 sequence is 14 residues long. The V end was cut by 7 bases, the J end by 4 bases, with 13 bases between. This CDR3 reads CATTRQRNNEKLFF. The CDR3 region has the DNA TGTGCCACCACCCGACAGAGAAATAATGAAAAACTGTTTTTT.

CDR3 DNA: TGTGCCAGCAGCCCCTCGACAGGTACCCTTGGGGCCCAGTACTTC. Amino acids: CASSPSTGTLGAQYF. The chain uses TRBV7-6 and TRBJ2-5; the D gene is possibly TRBD1 (6 bases). Germline V CDR1 and CDR2: SGHVS, FNYEAQ. V was pared by 5 bases and J by 9 bases, with 22 bases between. The length of the CDR3 is 15 residues. The whole variable domain, filled in from reference TRBV7-6 and TRBJ2-5, reads GAGVSQSPRYKVTKRGQDVALRCDPISGHVSLYWYRQALGQGPEFLTYFNYEAQQDKSGLPNDRFSAERPEGSISTLTIQRTEQRDSAMYRCASSPSTGTLGAQYFGPGTRLLVL.

The chain is built from TRBV4-1 and TRBJ2-7, with D perhaps matching TRBD1 (5 bases). V dropped 0 bases and J dropped 2 bases, with 14 bases sitting between them. The length of the CDR3 is 16 residues. Germline CDR1 is MGHRA and CDR2 is YSYEKL. CDR3 nucleotides: TGCGCCAGCAGCCAAGAGGGTTATACAGGCCCCTACGAGCAGTACTTC. This codes for CASSQEGYTGPYEQYF.

The V call is TRBV4-1, the J call TRBJ1-2; D perhaps matches TRBD1 (6 bases). CDR3 size: 15 residues. CDR1 and CDR2 from the germline V gene are MGHRA and YSYEKL. Trimming pared 1 base from V and 3 bases from J, leaving 12 bases between. The CDR3 here is CASSQGPQGDYGYTF. For the CDR3, the DNA is TGCGCCAGCAGCCAAGGTCCACAGGGAGACTATGGCTACACCTTC.

This chain uses TRBV25-1 with TRBJ1-1; TRBD1 might be the D (5 bases). The CDR3 length is 13 residues. Per the germline V gene, CDR1 is MGHDK and CDR2 is SYGVNS. With 11 bases removed from V and 1 base from J, the gap between germline ends came to 14 bases. The CDR3 is CASQGNANTEAFF. For the CDR3, the DNA is TGTGCCTCGCAGGGTAACGCGAACACTGAAGCTTTCTTT. Variable domain in full (rest from reference TRBV25-1 and TRBJ1-1): EADIYQTPRYLVIGTGKKITLECSQTMGHDKMYWYQQDPGMELHLIHYSYGVNSTEKGDLSSESTVSRIRTEHFPLTLESARPSHTSQYLCASQGNANTEAFFGQGTRLTVV.

This clone appeared a few times. The genes are TRBV5-4 and TRBJ2-5; TRBD1 matches 7 bases. The CDR3 spans 13 residues. Losses at the gene ends were 7 bases for V and 2 bases for J; bases not matched to a gene: 5. The germline V gene encodes CDR1 SGHNT and CDR2 YYREEE (reference sequence). Here the CDR3 DNA reads TGTGCCAGCCGCCGGGACAGACAAGAGACCCAGTACTTC. Residues: CASRRDRQETQYF.

There are a few counts of this clone. The rearrangement links TRBV12-5 to TRBJ2-7; tentative D call: TRBD1 (7 bases). There are 14 residues in the CDR3. CDR1 and CDR2 (germline): LGHNT, FRNRAP. Trimming stripped 7 bases from V and 3 bases from J, with 16 bases between. The CDR3 nucleotides read TGTGCTAGTGTCCCCTCGGGGGACAGCTACGAGCAGTACTTC. The encoded protein is CASVPSGDSYEQYF. Full variable domain (outside the CDR3, taken from reference TRBV12-5 and TRBJ2-7): DARVTQTPRHKVTEMGQEVTMRCQPILGHNTVFWYRQTMMQGLELLAYFRNRAPLDDSGMPKDRFSAEMPDATLATLKIQPSEPRDSAVYFCASVPSGDSYEQYFGPGTRLTVT.

There are a few counts of this clone. The chain combines TRBV29-1 with TRBJ1-3; the D gene is possibly TRBD1 (5 bases). Trimming shortened V by 6 bases and J by 3 bases, and 12 bases separated the two germline ends. The CDR3 runs 13 residues. Germline CDR1 is SQVTM and CDR2 is ANQGSEA. CDR3 residues: CSVETVVGNTIYF. DNA for the CDR3: TGCAGCGTCGAGACAGTTGTTGGAAACACCATATATTTT. Using reference TRBV29-1 and TRBJ1-3 for the parts outside the CDR3, the full variable domain is SAVISQKPSRDICQRGTSLTIQCQVDSQVTMMFWYRQQPGQSLTLIATANQGSEATYESGFVIDKFPISRPNLTFSTLTVSNMSPEDSSIYLCSVETVVGNTIYFGEGSWLTVV.

The CDR3 nucleotides read TGTGCCACCCGACCTGGGACCTCGTCGGATACGCAGTATTTT. Translating it yields CATRPGTSSDTQYF. The V and J genes are TRBV15 and TRBJ2-3; tentatively, D is TRBD1 or TRBD2 (5 bases each). CDR3 length equals 14 residues. Trimming cost V 8 bases and J 6 bases, with 18 bases left between them. Germline V gives CDR1 LNHNV, CDR2 YYDKDF (reference sequence).

This clone has a handful of counts. The chain is built from TRBV30 and TRBJ1-1, with 7 bases matching TRBD1. CDR1 is GTSNPN, CDR2 SVGIG, per germline (reference sequence). The V and J ends lost 2 bases and 5 bases, in that order; junction bases with no gene match: 8. The CDR3 length is 14 residues. CDR3 coding DNA: TGTGCCTGGAGTAGACAGGGCGATGGGACTGAAGCTTTCTTT. This codes for CAWSRQGDGTEAFF.